The 30 T cell receptor beta chains below all came from one sample that was sequenced in a study of T cells expressing NK-cell markers. TCRdb reprocessed the 5' RACE reads; each CDR3 protein has one entry and no DNA is given. The data show about 460,000 distinct CDR3 sequences, and the top ten clones hold approximately 1.5%. The sample was blood T cells: a sorted CD56 or NKG2C T cell subset, CD4+ or CD8+ T cells, or bulk PBMC T cells (not recorded which). The receptor source for this set is a woman aged 50 to 60 in good health.

The gene calls are TRBV24-1 and TRBJ2-1; TCRdb lists TRBD2, though no DNA is available to test this call. CDR3 length: 15 amino acids. Germline CDR1 reads KGHDR; CDR2 reads SFDVKD. CDR3 sequence: CATSDPGREYNEQFF.

The chain recombines TRBV5-1 with TRBJ2-5; TCRdb's D call of TRBD2 is untestable without DNA. This CDR3 is built from 15 residues. Germline CDR1 reads SGHRS; CDR2 reads YFSETQ. The CDR3 protein is CASRTGDLRQETQYF.

V gene TRBV14 combines with J gene TRBJ2-3; TCRdb selects TRBD2, and the lack of DNA leaves this call unchecked. CDR3 length: 16 amino acids. Germline assignment: CDR1 SGHDN and CDR2 FVKESK. The chain's CDR3 is CASSQGLAGFTDTQYF.

The chain uses TRBV10-3 and TRBJ1-2. This CDR3 has 13 amino acids. Germline values: CDR1 ENHRY, CDR2 SYGVKD. The CDR3 is CAISESIYYGYTF.

J is TRBJ2-7 and V is TRBV20-1; with no DNA, the TCRdb D assignment of TRBD1 cannot be verified. Germline V CDR1 and CDR2: DFQATT, SNEGSKA (reference sequence). There are 17 residues in the CDR3. The CDR3 loop reads CSATPGTGIGSSYEQYF.

The V call is TRBV20-1, the J call TRBJ2-7; TCRdb's D call of TRBD1 is untestable without DNA. CDR1 is DFQATT and CDR2 is SNEGSKA in the germline V gene (reference sequence). CDR3 length equals 12 residues. The CDR3 spells CSAIRESYEQYF.

The V and J genes are TRBV20-1 and TRBJ2-3. Germline lookup yields CDR1 DFQATT and CDR2 SNEGSKA (reference sequence). This CDR3 has 12 residues. The CDR3 loop is CSASGHTDTQYF.

The chain is built from TRBV5-1 and TRBJ2-1; with no DNA, the TCRdb D assignment of TRBD2 cannot be verified. The CDR3 loop spans 17 amino acids. CDR1 SGHRS and CDR2 YFSETQ come from the germline V gene. CDR3 in amino acids: CASSFGTSGILGREQFF.

The rearrangement links TRBV2 to TRBJ2-3; TCRdb returns TRBD2, unconfirmable since there is no DNA. Per the germline V gene, CDR1 is SNHLY and CDR2 is FYNNEI. The CDR3 sequence is 20 residues long. The chain's CDR3 is CASSEALIAGGLTSTDTQYF.

V is TRBV9 and J is TRBJ2-5; TCRdb picks TRBD2, but there is no DNA to check that call. CDR3 length equals 16 residues. Germline V gene data show CDR1 as SGDLS and CDR2 as YYNGEE. This chain's CDR3 is CASSNTGTSQEETQYF.

This chain joins TRBV5-1 and TRBJ1-4. The CDR3 is 15 residues long. Germline assignment: CDR1 SGHRS and CDR2 YFSETQ. The CDR3 sequence is CASSLQEAANEKLFF.

The chain combines TRBV7-9 with TRBJ2-2; TCRdb returns TRBD1, unconfirmable since there is no DNA. The CDR3 spans 17 residues. Germline V gene data show CDR1 as SEHNR and CDR2 as FQNEAQ (reference sequence). CDR3 in amino acids: CASSRRAGGTNTGELFF.

The rearrangement links TRBV9 to TRBJ2-7; the TCRdb call, TRBD2, lacks DNA for checking. Looked up from germline, CDR1 is SGDLS and CDR2 is YYNGEE. The CDR3 contains 14 residues. The CDR3 loop reads CASSVGLAGYEQYF.

V usage is TRBV12-5 and J usage is TRBJ2-2; with no DNA, the TCRdb D assignment of TRBD1 cannot be verified. Looked up from germline, CDR1 is LGHNT and CDR2 is FRNRAP. The CDR3 is made up of 16 amino acids. CDR3 region: CASGLFGTTNTGELFF. The full variable domain, with the rest looked up from reference TRBV12-5 and TRBJ2-2, is DARVTQTPRHKVTEMGQEVTMRCQPILGHNTVFWYRQTMMQGLELLAYFRNRAPLDDSGMPKDRFSAEMPDATLATLKIQPSEPRDSAVYFCASGLFGTTNTGELFFGEGSRLTVL.

The V call is TRBV12-3 or TRBV12-4, the J call TRBJ1-1. The CDR3 is 14 amino acids. The CDR3 is CASSNSGGGTEAFF.

The CDR3 sequence is CASSQHLGQGYNEQFF. The V call is TRBV14, the J call TRBJ2-1; TCRdb proposes TRBD1, but this gene call is untestable without DNA. Per the germline V gene, CDR1 is SGHDN and CDR2 is FVKESK. The CDR3 consists of 16 residues.

The chain is built from TRBV12-3 or TRBV12-4 and TRBJ2-5; TCRdb's assignment of TRBD2 cannot be checked, as there is no DNA. The CDR3 is made up of 17 amino acids. CDR3 amino acids: CASSRLAGGPGGETQYF.

The chain combines TRBV7-2 with TRBJ1-5; TCRdb returns TRBD1, unconfirmable since there is no DNA. Germline CDR1 reads SGHTA; CDR2 reads FQGNSA. CDR3 length: 16 amino acids. The CDR3 spells CASSDPRQGLGQPQHF.

The V gene is TRBV3-1, the J gene TRBJ1-5. This CDR3 contains 12 residues. Per germline, CDR1 LGHDT and CDR2 YNNKEL (reference sequence). The CDR3 region is CASSPSHGSQHF.

The V call is TRBV5-1, the J call TRBJ2-3; the D call of TRBD1 rests on TCRdb alone, since no DNA is present to check it. Germline V gene data show CDR1 as SGHRS and CDR2 as YFSETQ. The CDR3 contains 11 residues. The chain's CDR3 is CASNSGGGQYF.

This rearrangement joins TRBV18 to TRBJ1-2; TCRdb returns TRBD1, unconfirmable since there is no DNA. The germline CDR1 and CDR2 sequences are KGHSH and LQKENI. The CDR3 runs to 14 residues. The CDR3 sequence: CASSPSMSNYGYTF.

J is TRBJ1-2 and V is TRBV5-1. Germline assignment: CDR1 SGHRS and CDR2 YFSETQ. The CDR3 consists of 15 residues. CDR3 sequence reads: CASSPGVAANYGYTF.

The chain recombines TRBV29-1 with TRBJ2-3. The CDR3 runs 11 residues. Per germline, CDR1 SQVTM and CDR2 ANQGSEA. The CDR3: CSVAGGLTQYF.

The chain links TRBV7-8 to TRBJ2-3; the TCRdb D gene call, TRBD2, has no DNA to confirm it. Germline V lookup: CDR1 SGHVS, CDR2 FQNEAQ. CDR3 size: 13 residues. CDR3 in amino acids: CASSSNPSDTQYF. The full variable domain, its missing parts supplied by reference TRBV7-8 and TRBJ2-3, is GAGVSQSPRYKVAKRGQDVALRCDPISGHVSLFWYQQALGQGPEFLTYFQNEAQLDKSGLPSDRFFAERPEGSVSTLKIQRTQQEDSAVYLCASSSNPSDTQYFGPGTRLTVL.

This chain connects TRBV4-1 to TRBJ2-2. Germline CDR1 and CDR2: MGHRA and YSYEKL. The CDR3 runs to 16 residues. The CDR3 sequence: CASSQIPRTNTGELFF.

The genes are TRBV29-1 and TRBJ2-5; checking the TCRdb D call of TRBD2 is not possible without DNA. Germline lookup yields CDR1 SQVTM and CDR2 ANQGSEA. This CDR3 is built from 14 residues. CDR3 amino acids: CSVDSLRVEETQYF.

This sequence joins TRBV13 and TRBJ1-2; no DNA is available, so the TRBD1 call from TCRdb remains unchecked. CDR3 length: 14 amino acids. Looked up from germline, CDR1 is PRHDT and CDR2 is FYEKMQ (reference sequence). The CDR3 region is CASSTGHTNYGYTF. The entire variable domain, with the rest obtained from reference TRBV13 and TRBJ1-2, is as follows: AAGVIQSPRHLIKEKRETATLKCYPIPRHDTVYWYQQGPGQDPQFLISFYEKMQSDKGSIPDRFSAQQFSDYHSELNMSSLELGDSALYFCASSTGHTNYGYTFGSGTRLTVV.

This rearrangement joins TRBV7-3 to TRBJ2-3; without DNA, the TCRdb call of TRBD1 cannot be checked. Germline CDR1 SGHTA, CDR2 FQGTGA. The CDR3 runs 16 residues. CDR3 amino acids: CASSLRTGLNTDTQYF.

The genes are TRBV7-8 and TRBJ1-1; the TCRdb D gene call, TRBD1, has no DNA to confirm it. The germline gives CDR1 SGHVS, CDR2 FQNEAQ. This CDR3 spans 13 amino acids. The CDR3 spells CASSSLVRTEAFF.

This rearrangement joins TRBV11-2 to TRBJ2-3; TCRdb's D call, TRBD2, is unchecked because there is no DNA. Looked up from germline, CDR1 is SGHAT and CDR2 is FQNNGV. This CDR3 is built from 17 residues. The CDR3 protein is CASSSRAGGPSTDTQYF.